A selection of T cell receptor beta chains follows, all from one sample in a study of regulatory T cells in long-lasting Graves disease. TCRdb ran MiXCR on the multiplex PCR reads and lists one entry per CDR3 protein. The sample includes some 410,000 distinct CDR3 sequences, about 16% of them seen just once. These data also featured in a second study, about T cells in Graves' hyperthyroidism and ophthalmopathy.

The sequencing here drew on peripheral blood mononuclear cells (PBMCs), taken at new diagnosis, from a patient treated with antithyroid drugs. The receptors derive from a young woman with Graves disease. The CDR3 runs from the conserved cysteine through the conserved F or W. The D gene is left open where the match is weak. Clone sizes are given selectively: once, few, many, or a class where the clone is expanded.

cdr3_aa | cdr3_nt | v_call | d_call | clone_size | j_call
CASSLYSLAGVINYEQYF | TGTGCCAGCAGTTTATACAGTCTAGCGGGAGTCATTAACTACGAGCAGTACTTC | TRBV28 | TRBD2 | many | TRBJ2-7
CASSLTGTSVRLADTQYF | TGTGCCAGCAGTTTAACCGGGACTAGCGTAAGACTGGCAGATACGCAGTATTTT | TRBV28 | TRBD2 | many | TRBJ2-3
CATSDSLSGNPYNEQFF | TGTGCCACCAGTGATTCGCTTAGCGGGAACCCCTACAATGAGCAGTTCTTC | TRBV24-1 | TRBD2 | many | TRBJ2-1
CASSWTGGNEQFF | TGTGCCAGCAGTTGGACAGGGGGCAATGAGCAGTTCTTC | TRBV27 | TRBD1 | few | TRBJ2-1
CASSPVYASRSYNEQFF | TGTGCCAGCAGCCCAGTGTACGCATCTCGTTCCTACAATGAGCAGTTCTTC | TRBV14 | . | many | TRBJ2-1
CASSLYPTPSSYNEQFF | TGTGCCAGCAGCTTATATCCGACTCCCAGCTCCTACAATGAGCAGTTCTTC | TRBV7-6 | . | many | TRBJ2-1
CASSPTSGAADTQYF | TGTGCCAGTAGCCCGACTAGCGGGGCGGCAGATACGCAGTATTTT | TRBV19 | TRBD2 | . | TRBJ2-3
CASSYTGIFDYGYTF | TGTGCCAGCAGTTATACAGGGATCTTTGACTATGGCTACACCTTC | TRBV6-5 | . | many | TRBJ1-2
CASSFRENEKLFF | TGTGCCAGCAGTTTTCGTGAAAATGAAAAACTGTTTTTT | TRBV28 | . | many | TRBJ1-4
CASRGTEQETQYF | TGTGCCAGTAGGGGGACAGAGCAAGAGACCCAGTACTTC | TRBV19 | TRBD1 | few | TRBJ2-5
CASSLFLRSGGFF | TGTGCCAGCAGTTTATTCCTACGGAGCGGTGGTTTCTTT | TRBV28 | . | many | TRBJ1-1
CATGDGLTEAFF | TGTGCCACCGGTGACGGGCTCACTGAAGCTTTCTTT | TRBV24-1 | . | many | TRBJ1-1
CASSLHPAGELFF | TGTGCCAGCAGCTTACATCCCGCCGGGGAGCTGTTTTTT | TRBV7-2 | . | . | TRBJ2-2
CASSYTRDRVYEQYF | TGTGCCAGCAGTTACACCCGGGACAGGGTGTACGAGCAGTACTTC | TRBV6-9 | TRBD1 | . | TRBJ2-7
CSARAVPGLAGDPDTQYF | TGCAGTGCTAGAGCCGTCCCGGGACTAGCGGGAGATCCAGATACGCAGTATTTT | TRBV20-1 | TRBD2 | many | TRBJ2-3
CASRGPEGTEAFF | TGTGCCAGCAGAGGACCCGAGGGCACTGAAGCTTTCTTT | TRBV28 | . | many | TRBJ1-1
CASSQNPGNTIYF | TGTGCCAGCAGCCAGAACCCTGGAAACACCATATATTTT | TRBV9 | . | . | TRBJ1-3
CASSLGALTDTQYF | TGTGCCAGCAGCTTAGGAGCTCTCACAGATACGCAGTATTTT | TRBV7-9 | . | . | TRBJ2-3
CASSLRTVANQPQHF | TGTGCCAGTAGTTTGCGGACAGTCGCCAATCAGCCCCAGCATTTT | TRBV19 | . | few | TRBJ1-5
CSAPPFAGGLTEAFF | TGCAGTGCTCCACCATTTGCGGGGGGGCTCACTGAAGCTTTCTTT | TRBV20-1 | . | few | TRBJ1-1
CASSWDQGLRTYEQYF | TGTGCCAGCAGCTGGGATCAGGGGCTACGGACCTACGAGCAGTACTTC | TRBV7-6 | . | many | TRBJ2-7
CASSLGLRTPANEQFF | TGTGCCAGCAGCTTAGGGTTGCGAACGCCGGCCAATGAGCAGTTCTTC | TRBV7-8 | . | many | TRBJ2-1
CASSEGVWGYTF | TGTGCCAGCAGCGAGGGCGTTTGGGGCTACACCTTC | TRBV9 | . | few | TRBJ1-2
CSVAIGNYEQYF | TGCAGCGTTGCGATAGGGAACTACGAGCAGTACTTC | TRBV20-1 | . | few | TRBJ2-7
CASSARQVDTQYF | TGTGCCAGCAGTGCCCGACAGGTAGATACGCAGTATTTT | TRBV6-1 | . | . | TRBJ2-3
CASNRGTANTGELFF | TGTGCCAGTAACCGTGGGACAGCGAACACCGGGGAGCTGTTTTTT | TRBV19 | TRBD1 | . | TRBJ2-2
CASSPSTGYEQYF | TGTGCCAGCAGCCCATCGACAGGGTACGAGCAGTACTTC | TRBV11-2 | TRBD1 | many | TRBJ2-7
CASSRLVQETQYF | TGCGCCAGCAGCCGCCTGGTCCAAGAGACCCAGTACTTC | TRBV4-1 | . | . | TRBJ2-5
CVNCPGTSTIIINQPQHF | TGCGTCAATTGCCCGGGGACTTCAACGATAATTATCAATCAGCCCCAGCATTTT | TRBV6-2/TRBV6-3 | . | . | TRBJ1-5
CASSLSDTRWGETQYF | TGTGCCAGCAGTTTATCGGACACCCGGTGGGGAGAGACCCAGTACTTC | TRBV28 | . | . | TRBJ2-5
CASSKTGGTGFFWPQHF | TGTGCCAGCAGCAAAACGGGAGGGACAGGGTTTTTTTGGCCCCAGCATTTT | TRBV28 | TRBD1 | many | TRBJ1-5
CSVEPGTNGGNEQFF | TGCAGCGTTGAACCCGGGACTAACGGGGGTAATGAGCAGTTCTTC | TRBV29-1 | TRBD2 | few | TRBJ2-1
CSVGAGEREAQHF | TGCAGCGTTGGGGCAGGTGAGAGGGAGGCCCAGCATTTT | TRBV29-1 | . | few | TRBJ1-5
CASSSSSGTPPFF | TGTGCCAGCAGCTCTTCTTCCGGGACCCCGCCCTTCTTC | TRBV14 | . | many | TRBJ2-1
CASRLQGGTGELFF | TGTGCCAGCAGACTCCAGGGAGGCACCGGGGAGCTGTTTTTT | TRBV12-3/TRBV12-4 | . | . | TRBJ2-2
CASSLHPPRLAGYEQYF | TGTGCCAGCAGTTTACACCCCCCGAGACTAGCGGGCTACGAGCAGTACTTC | TRBV28 | TRBD2 | many | TRBJ2-7
CASSYFAGGPATGELFF | TGTGCCAGCAGTTACTTTGCGGGAGGGCCGGCCACCGGGGAGCTGTTTTTT | TRBV6-5 | TRBD2 | few | TRBJ2-2
CASSATSGSGYTDTQYF | TGTGCCAGCAGCGCTACTAGCGGGAGCGGTTATACAGATACGCAGTATTTT | TRBV9 | TRBD2 | many | TRBJ2-3
CSARGDNMNTEAFF | TGCAGTGCTAGAGGGGATAACATGAACACTGAAGCTTTCTTT | TRBV20-1 | . | . | TRBJ1-1
CASSLREEQYF | TGTGCCAGCAGCCTTCGAGAAGAGCAGTACTTC | TRBV3-1 | . | many | TRBJ2-7
CSARELAHQEQFF | TGCAGTGCTAGAGAACTTGCGCACCAAGAGCAGTTCTTC | TRBV20-1 | . | many | TRBJ2-1
CASSSGTEYSYEQYF | TGTGCCAGCAGTTCCGGGACAGAGTACTCCTACGAGCAGTACTTC | TRBV6-5 | TRBD1 | many | TRBJ2-7
CSVDGTSASTDTQYF | TGCAGCGTTGATGGGACTAGCGCTAGCACAGATACGCAGTATTTT | TRBV29-1 | TRBD2 | many | TRBJ2-3
CSALQGAQGYTF | TGCAGTGCTCTACAGGGGGCTCAGGGCTACACCTTC | TRBV20-1 | TRBD1 | many | TRBJ1-2
CASTLGGSSYNEQFF | TGTGCCAGCACCCTTGGGGGAAGCTCCTACAATGAGCAGTTCTTC | TRBV28 | . | many | TRBJ2-1
CAYQGRGNTEAFF | TGTGCCTACCAGGGGCGGGGGAACACTGAAGCTTTCTTT | TRBV28 | . | few | TRBJ1-1
CSASEDSYGYTF | TGCAGTGCTAGTGAGGACAGTTATGGCTACACCTTC | TRBV20-1 | . | . | TRBJ1-2
CASIFEISEGRGYTF | TGTGCCAGTATTTTCGAGATCAGTGAGGGGAGAGGCTACACCTTC | TRBV28 | . | many | TRBJ1-2